Listed here are 28 T cell receptor beta chains from one sample, sequenced in a study of molecular identifiers for immune sequencing clone quantification. MiXCR, run by TCRdb on the PCR reads, gives a single entry per CDR3 protein. Among 400,000 to 600,000 distinct CDR3 sequences listed, 20% to 25% were seen once. Sequencing used naive CD8+ T cells from blood, with Jurkat cell RNA spiked in. Documented subset: FACS-sorted CD8+CD4-CCR7+CD45RA+ naive T cells. The receptors originated from a human donor in good health. Some libraries in this study had Jurkat cell RNA spiked in.

This clonotype turned up a few times. The chain employs TRBV20-1 and TRBJ2-5; 8 nucleotides line up with TRBD2. The CDR3 sequence is 17 residues long. After removal of 6 bases from V and 5 bases from J, the junction contained 20 bases not matched to a gene. Germline V CDR1 and CDR2: DFQATT, SNEGSKA (reference sequence). In nucleotides, the CDR3 is TGCAGTGCCCAAGAAGCGACGGGACTAGTCCTAGGCGAGACCCAGTACTTC. Amino acid sequence: CSAQEATGLVLGETQYF.

This clonotype occurred many times. In DNA, the CDR3 is TGCAGTGCTAGAGGCCTAGCGGCTCCCTCCTACGAGCAGTACTTC. Protein product: CSARGLAAPSYEQYF. The chain is built from TRBV20-1 and TRBJ2-7; 7 bases map to TRBD2. CDR1 and CDR2 (germline): DFQATT, SNEGSKA (reference sequence). Trimming removed 1 base from V and 0 bases from J; junction bases left unmatched: 6. CDR3 size: 15 residues.

This clonotype was seen a handful of times. The chain links TRBV28 to TRBJ1-6, with 9 bases that match TRBD1. J gave up 10 bases and V 6 bases, and 10 bases lay outside the gene matches. Germline V gene sequence: CDR1 MDHEN, CDR2 SYDVKM. The CDR3 is 15 residues long. This chain's CDR3 is CASRGTGFLRSPLHF. Here the CDR3 DNA reads TGTGCCAGCAGGGGGACAGGGTTCTTACGCTCACCCCTCCACTTT.

This clonotype was detected ten times or more. This rearrangement joins TRBV19 to TRBJ2-2, with TRBD1 as a possible D gene (6 bases). The length of the CDR3 is 16 residues. Trimming removed 4 bases from V and 2 bases from J, with 14 bases in between. Germline CDR1 and CDR2: LNHDA and SQIVND (reference sequence). CDR3 amino acids: CASSTKTGGNTGELFF. The CDR3 DNA reads TGTGCCAGTAGTACCAAGACAGGAGGAAACACCGGGGAGCTGTTTTTT. The whole variable domain, filled in from reference TRBV19 and TRBJ2-2, reads DGGITQSPKYLFRKEGQNVTLSCEQNLNHDAMYWYRQDPGQGLRLIYYSQIVNDFQKGDIAEGYSVSREKKESFPLTVTSAQKNPTAFYLCASSTKTGGNTGELFFGEGSRLTVL.

This clonotype showed up many times. The rearrangement uses TRBV6-5 and TRBJ2-2; no definite D call. This CDR3 is 17 amino acids long. Germline lookup yields CDR1 MNHEY and CDR2 SVGAGI. V was shortened by 7 bases and J by 2 bases, with 20 bases between the two germline ends. The CDR3 sequence: CASNYRGRRTNTGELFF. The CDR3 DNA is TGTGCCAGCAACTACCGAGGAAGGCGGACCAACACCGGGGAGCTGTTTTTT.

This clonotype has more than one count but fewer than ten. As DNA, the CDR3 is TGCGCCAGCAGCCAAGTAGGCTATGAGCAGTTCTTC. Its translation is CASSQVGYEQFF. The chain recombines TRBV4-1 with TRBJ2-1; unclear D gene. V lost 1 base and J lost 8, with 6 bases in between. Germline lookup yields CDR1 MGHRA and CDR2 YSYEKL. This CDR3 region has 12 residues.

The chain joins TRBV6-2 or TRBV6-3 to TRBJ2-7; tentative D call: TRBD2 (6 bases). Per germline, CDR1 MNHEY and CDR2 SVGEGT. This CDR3 is 15 amino acids long. Trimming pared 0 bases from V and 2 bases from J, leaving 11 bases between. The CDR3 coding sequence is TGTGCCAGCAGTTACTCGTCGGACTACACCTACGAGCAGTACTTC. The encoded protein is CASSYSSDYTYEQYF.

This clonotype has a count of ten or more. This sequence joins TRBV4-3 and TRBJ2-1; D perhaps matches TRBD1 (5 bases). Trimming took 3 bases from V and 9 from J, leaving 12 bases between them. Germline CDR1 reads LGHNA; CDR2 reads YSLEER. The CDR3 is 13 amino acids. CDR3 in DNA: TGCGCCAGCAGCCAGGAAAGGGGATTTGAGCAGTTCTTC. The encoded protein is CASSQERGFEQFF.

The J gene is TRBJ2-7, the V gene TRBV30; 10 bases fit TRBD1. Trimming at V came to 5 bases and at J to 2 bases, leaving 3 bases not matched to a gene. Germline V gene lookup returns CDR1 GTSNPN and CDR2 SVGIG (reference sequence). The CDR3 is 13 residues long. The CDR3 nucleotides read TGTGCCTGGGGGACAGGGGTGACCTACGAGCAGTACTTC. Translation: CAWGTGVTYEQYF.

This clonotype was observed at least ten times. The rearrangement uses TRBV12-3 or TRBV12-4 and TRBJ2-3; D is perhaps TRBD1 (5 bases). Trimming cost V 10 bases and J 2 bases, with 10 bases left between them. This CDR3 has 12 residues. CDR3 nucleotide sequence: TGTGCCACTTCAGGGATCACAGATACGCAGTATTTT. Its translation: CATSGITDTQYF.

This clonotype was seen repeatedly, ten times or more. The rearrangement links TRBV6-2 or TRBV6-3 to TRBJ2-1; 8 nucleotides align to TRBD2. V trimming: 2 bases; J trimming: 7 bases; junction bases outside the gene matches: 7. CDR3 length: 15 residues. From germline, CDR1 is MNHEY and CDR2 SVGEGT. This CDR3 reads CASSYRAGVTNEQFF. The DNA of the CDR3 is TGTGCCAGCAGTTACCGAGCGGGAGTAACGAATGAGCAGTTCTTC.

This clonotype was observed many times. The rearrangement links TRBV29-1 to TRBJ2-7, with 7 bases fitting TRBD1. CDR3 length: 14 amino acids. V shed 6 bases, J shed 0 bases, and the junction held 8 bases outside the gene matches. CDR1 is SQVTM and CDR2 is ANQGSEA in the germline V gene. CDR3 in DNA: TGCAGCGTAGCCGGGACAGTTAACTCCTACGAGCAGTACTTC. Amino acid sequence: CSVAGTVNSYEQYF.

J is TRBJ1-1 and V is TRBV6-2 or TRBV6-3; no clear D gene. The CDR3 covers 13 residues. V lost 7 bases, J lost 6 bases, and 15 bases lay in between. Germline V gene sequence: CDR1 MNHEY, CDR2 SVGEGT. The CDR3 DNA follows: TGTGCCAGCACCGTGTCTTGGTTTTCTGAAGCTTTCTTT. The encoded protein is CASTVSWFSEAFF.

This clonotype was found many times. The chain recombines TRBV5-6 with TRBJ1-5; no clear D. This CDR3 region has 15 residues. Germline V CDR1 and CDR2: SGHDT, YYEEEE. V lost 2 bases to trimming and J lost 0 bases, with 9 bases between them. In nucleotides, the CDR3 is TGTGCCAGCAGCTTTTGGGTGAATAGCAATCAGCCCCAGCATTTT. Protein product: CASSFWVNSNQPQHF.

As for this clonotype: A clone one base away is much larger, so this may be a read error. V and J are TRBV7-9 and TRBJ2-5; D possibly corresponds to TRBD2 (6 bases). There are 13 residues in the CDR3. The V end lost 5 bases, the J end lost 9 bases, and 16 bases lay between the germline ends. The germline V gene encodes CDR1 SEHNR and CDR2 FQNEAQ (reference sequence). The CDR3 sequence is CASSAPASASQYF. The CDR3 DNA follows: TGTGCCAGCAGCGCCCCGGCTAGCGCTTCCCAGTACTTC.

This clonotype was detected ten times or more. The rearrangement uses TRBV7-9 and TRBJ2-7; TRBD1 aligns across 7 bases. The junction had 3 bases not matched to a gene; V was cut back by 4 bases and J by 0 bases. Germline CDR1 is SEHNR and CDR2 is FQNEAQ (reference sequence). The CDR3 length is 14 residues. The CDR3 DNA is TGTGCCAGCAGCTCCGGGACAGCCTCCTACGAGCAGTACTTC. Translation: CASSSGTASYEQYF.

CDR3 sequence reads: CASIPLVGTYEQYF. The DNA for the CDR3 is TGTGCCAGCATCCCGCTGGTCGGAACCTACGAGCAGTACTTC. The V gene is TRBV7-9, the J gene TRBJ2-7; no definite D call. CDR1 is SEHNR, CDR2 FQNEAQ, per germline (reference sequence). The CDR3 has 14 residues. V dropped 7 bases and J dropped 2 bases, with 15 bases sitting between them. The entire variable domain, with the rest obtained from reference TRBV7-9 and TRBJ2-7, is as follows: DTGVSQNPRHKITKRGQNVTFRCDPISEHNRLYWYRQTLGQGPEFLTYFQNEAQLEKSRLLSDRFSAERPKGSFSTLEIQRTEQGDSAMYLCASIPLVGTYEQYFGPGTRLTVT.

In its sample, this clonotype was seen a few times. The chain is built from TRBV7-6 and TRBJ2-7, with unresolved D. Germline V gene sequence: CDR1 SGHVS, CDR2 FNYEAQ. This CDR3 has 14 residues. V lost 5 bases and J 2 bases, leaving 13 bases between the germline ends. The CDR3 DNA is TGTGCCAGCAGCATGGACGGTGGCGCCTACGAGCAGTACTTC. This codes for CASSMDGGAYEQYF.

The sample holds many counts of this clonotype. J is TRBJ2-1 and V is TRBV4-2, with D possibly TRBD1 on 5 matching bases. Between the trimmed V and J ends, which lost 2 bases and 8 bases, there was a span of 10 bases. The CDR3 totals 13 residues. From germline, CDR1 is LGHNA and CDR2 YNFKEQ. CDR3 bases: TGTGCCAGCAGCCAACTAGGGGCGGATGAGCAGTTCTTC. Translating gives CASSQLGADEQFF.

The V gene is TRBV28, the J gene TRBJ1-5; D gene unclear. Germline V gives CDR1 MDHEN, CDR2 SYDVKM. The V gene lost 8 bases and the J gene lost 4 bases, with 12 bases spanning the gap. The CDR3 runs 13 residues. CDR3 region: CASGNGPNQPQHF. In DNA, the CDR3 is TGTGCCAGCGGGAATGGACCTAATCAGCCCCAGCATTTT.

This chain uses TRBV27 with TRBJ1-5; 11 bases fit TRBD1. Per the germline V gene, CDR1 is MNHEY and CDR2 is SMNVEV (reference sequence). The CDR3 loop spans 15 amino acids. The trim removed 4 bases at V and 2 bases at J, leaving 1 base unmatched. CDR3: CASSWGQGGNQPQHF. CDR3 nucleotides: TGTGCCAGCAGTTGGGGACAGGGGGGCAATCAGCCCCAGCATTTT.

Remarks on this clonotype: A much larger clone is a single base away; this may be a read error. No conserved phenylalanine or tryptophan ends this CDR3, so it is likely a read error. Here the CDR3 DNA reads TGCGCCAGCAGCCAAGATTGGTCGGTCCCGTATGGCTACACCCTC. Encoded protein: CASSQDWSVPYGYTL. The gene calls are TRBV4-3 and TRBJ1-2; D not resolved. The CDR3 is 15 residues long. V was clipped by 0 bases and J by 5 bases, with 13 bases between them. Germline V CDR1 and CDR2: LGHNA, YSLEER.

The chain recombines TRBV6-5 with TRBJ1-6; weak D call: TRBD1 (6 bases). The CDR3 is 17 residues long. Trimming left V 0 bases short and J 0 bases short, with 9 bases between. Germline lookup yields CDR1 MNHEY and CDR2 SVGAGI. This chain's CDR3 is CASSYSQGISYNSPLHF. DNA for the CDR3: TGTGCCAGCAGTTACTCACAGGGCATCTCCTATAATTCACCCCTCCACTTT.

This clonotype was observed at least ten times. The chain combines TRBV6-6 with TRBJ2-7; D may correspond to TRBD1 or TRBD2 (5 bases each). Germline loops: CDR1 MNHNY, CDR2 SVGAGI (reference sequence). The V end was cut by 1 base, the J end by 3 bases, with 13 bases between. The CDR3 contains 15 residues. CDR3: CASSYFGGPLYEQYF. CDR3 nucleotides: TGTGCCAGCAGTTACTTTGGGGGTCCCCTCTACGAGCAGTACTTC.

This clonotype came up many times. The chain recombines TRBV12-3 or TRBV12-4 with TRBJ2-7; D might be TRBD1 or TRBD2, each matching 5 bases. The CDR3 consists of 11 residues. With 6 bases removed from V and 7 bases from J, the gap between germline ends came to 10 bases. CDR3 nucleotide sequence: TGTGCCAGCAGGTCAGGGACGGAGCAGTACTTC. Its protein is CASRSGTEQYF.

This clonotype was counted a few times. The genes are TRBV20-1 and TRBJ2-7; TRBD2 aligns across 13 bases. Losses at the gene ends were 5 bases for V and 4 bases for J; bases not matched to a gene: 8. There are 15 residues in the CDR3. The germline V gene has CDR1 DFQATT and CDR2 SNEGSKA (reference sequence). Here the CDR3 DNA reads TGCAGTGCTGGAACTAGCGGGGGGGCCGGGTACGAGCAGTACTTC. It yields the protein CSAGTSGGAGYEQYF.

This clonotype was counted at least ten times. The chain is built from TRBV7-2 and TRBJ2-1; D is possibly TRBD2 (6 bases). The germline V and J ends were trimmed by 5 bases and 8 bases, with 19 bases remaining between them. Germline V gene data show CDR1 as SGHTA and CDR2 as FQGNSA. CDR3 size: 15 residues. The CDR3 is CASSPEGYRVDEQFF. In DNA, the CDR3 is TGTGCCAGCAGCCCGGAGGGCTACCGTGTCGATGAGCAGTTCTTC.

This clonotype came up many times. This rearrangement joins TRBV29-1 to TRBJ2-2; 16 bases match TRBD2. CDR1 and CDR2 from the germline V gene are SQVTM and ANQGSEA. CDR3 size: 19 residues. Trimming cost V 4 bases and J 1 base; bases outside gene matches: 9. The CDR3 loop is CSVAPGTSGGDKNTGELFF. The CDR3 DNA follows: TGCAGCGTTGCGCCAGGGACTAGCGGGGGGGATAAGAACACCGGGGAGCTGTTTTTT.